This T cell receptor (beta chain) was observed in a study of cytomegalovirus exposure and HLA in healthy donors. Notes on the study in general: Being productive about 90% or about 30% of the time was typical of most TCR beta V segments in an earlier analysis. The authors confirmed in vitro that a few CMV-associated chains were specific for CMV antigens.

Concerning this clone: The antigen remains undetermined.

Trimming stripped 2 bases from V and 6 bases from J, with 14 bases between. The CDR3 is made up of 14 amino acids. From germline, CDR1 is SQVTM and CDR2 ANQGSEA. Both 60 Vbeta primers and 13 Jbeta primers went into the PCR. Source study methods: Unique TCR beta chains numbered roughly 84 million in a later analysis, with around 10 million shared. Clones were read by immunoSEQ multiplex PCR, and TCRdb kept only the in-frame ones, dropping some. The V and J calls and clone size are taken from that table; D and trimming were inferred from the DNA. There are under 100,000 clones in the sample, with around 3.4% held by the top ten.

This sequence joins TRBV29-1 and TRBJ1-5, with TRBD1 as a possible D gene (5 bases). The sample consisted of PBMCs. This TCR was recovered from a woman under 40 in good health and CMV-seronegative. The CDR3 reads CSVERGESGQPQHF. For the CDR3, the DNA is TGCAGCGTTGAACGGGGGGAGAGCGGTCAGCCCCAGCATTTT. Combining the CDR3 with reference TRBV29-1 and TRBJ1-5 gives the whole variable domain SAVISQKPSRDICQRGTSLTIQCQVDSQVTMMFWYRQQPGQSLTLIATANQGSEATYESGFVIDKFPISRPNLTFSTLTVSNMSPEDSSIYLCSVERGESGQPQHFGDGTRLSIL.